These 10 T cell receptor beta chains came from one sample sequenced in a study of technical replicates of blood from a few donors. Sequencing was performed with immunoSEQ multiplex PCR; in TCRdb, only in-frame clones are kept and a portion is missing. Here the sample spans some 75,000 clones, around 96% being singletons. Input material: T cells isolated from PBMCs. These receptors were obtained from a human donor in good health.

The chain has TRBV10-3 and TRBJ2-7, with D unresolved. CDR1 and CDR2 from the germline V gene are ENHRY and SYGVKD. The V gene lost 3 bases and the J gene lost 3 bases, with 3 bases spanning the gap. There are 11 residues in the CDR3. CDR3 region: CAISDGYEQYF. The CDR3 region has the DNA TGTGCCATCAGTGACGGCTACGAGCAGTACTTC.

The rearrangement links TRBV7-2 to TRBJ2-1; unclear D gene. This CDR3 is 14 amino acids long. Looked up from germline, CDR1 is SGHTA and CDR2 is FQGNSA. V lost 1 base and J 3 bases, leaving 7 bases between the germline ends. CDR3 in DNA: TGTGCCAGCAGCTTAGGCGGCAGCTACAATGAGCAGTTCTTC. Protein sequence: CASSLGGSYNEQFF.

In this sample, this clone turned up once. The chain uses TRBV29-1 and TRBJ1-2; D may be TRBD1 (6 bases). This CDR3 has 11 amino acids. The V gene lost 3 bases and the J gene lost 6 bases, with 8 bases spanning the gap. Germline V lookup: CDR1 SQVTM, CDR2 ANQGSEA. The CDR3 DNA is TGCAGCGTTGAGGGGGCCCATGGCTACACCTTC. Amino acid sequence: CSVEGAHGYTF.

This chain connects TRBV13 to TRBJ1-5; D remains unclear. This CDR3 spans 14 amino acids. Germline V CDR1 and CDR2: PRHDT, FYEKMQ (reference sequence). V dropped 5 bases and J dropped 1 base, with 9 bases sitting between them. The DNA of the CDR3 is TGTGCCAGCAGCCTGGGAGGAAGCAATCAGCCCCAGCATTTT. This translates into CASSLGGSNQPQHF.

The chain couples TRBV7-2 to TRBJ2-5, with 12 positions matching TRBD2. The CDR3 length is 17 residues. CDR1 SGHTA and CDR2 FQGNSA come from the germline V gene. With 3 bases clipped from V and 4 bases from J, the junction kept 9 bases outside the gene matches. CDR3 bases: TGTGCCAGCAGCTTTACTCCGGGACTAGCGGGTTTAGAGACCCAGTACTTC. It encodes CASSFTPGLAGLETQYF. The entire variable domain, with the rest obtained from reference TRBV7-2 and TRBJ2-5, is as follows: GAGVSQSPSNKVTEKGKDVELRCDPISGHTALYWYRQSLGQGLEFLIYFQGNSAPDKSGLPSDRFSAERTGGSVSTLTIQRTQQEDSAVYLCASSFTPGLAGLETQYFGPGTRLLVL.

The J gene is TRBJ2-3, the V gene TRBV4-1; possibly TRBD2 for D (7 bases). The germline gives CDR1 MGHRA, CDR2 YSYEKL. This CDR3 contains 16 residues. The V and J ends lost 0 bases and 6 bases respectively, with 16 bases between them. CDR3 sequence reads: CASSQEGAGEGDTQYF. CDR3 in DNA: TGCGCCAGCAGCCAAGAGGGGGCAGGGGAGGGGGATACGCAGTATTTT.

The genes are TRBV27 and TRBJ2-7; 12 positions agree with TRBD2. The CDR3 is made up of 15 amino acids. The germline gives CDR1 MNHEY, CDR2 SMNVEV (reference sequence). With 6 bases clipped from V and 5 bases from J, the junction kept 8 bases outside the gene matches. This CDR3 reads CASSLRLAGANEQYF. In DNA, the CDR3 is TGTGCCAGCAGCCTAAGACTAGCGGGAGCTAACGAGCAGTACTTC.

This chain uses TRBV27 with TRBJ2-1; weak D call: TRBD2 (5 bases). V dropped 8 bases and J dropped 8 bases, with 13 bases sitting between them. Germline values: CDR1 MNHEY, CDR2 SMNVEV (reference sequence). This CDR3 comprises 12 residues. CDR3 region: CASRSSYHEQFF. The CDR3 nucleotides are TGTGCCAGCCGATCTAGCTATCATGAGCAGTTCTTC.

This CDR3 reads CASSIGTGGNTEAFF. Written as DNA, the CDR3 is TGTGCCAGTAGTATAGGTACAGGGGGCAACACTGAAGCTTTCTTT. The chain has TRBV19 and TRBJ1-1; 9 bases map to TRBD1. The J segment lost 2 bases and the V segment lost 1 base, leaving 2 bases of the junction unmatched. This CDR3 has 15 residues. CDR1 is LNHDA and CDR2 is SQIVND in the germline V gene (reference sequence).

The V gene is TRBV9, the J gene TRBJ2-7; 8 nucleotides agree with TRBD1. V lost 3 bases, J lost 3 bases, and 8 bases stayed unmatched. Germline V CDR1 and CDR2: SGDLS, YYNGEE. The CDR3 spans 15 residues. CDR3 in amino acids: CASSASGGVDYEQYF. In nucleotides, the CDR3 is TGTGCCAGCAGCGCCTCAGGGGGCGTCGACTACGAGCAGTACTTC. Using reference TRBV9 and TRBJ2-7 for the parts outside the CDR3, the full variable domain is DSGVTQTPKHLITATGQRVTLRCSPRSGDLSVYWYQQSLDQGLQFLIQYYNGEERAKGNILERFSAQQFPDLHSELNLSSLELGDSALYFCASSASGGVDYEQYFGPGTRLTVT.